The next 30 T cell receptor beta chains were all read from a single sample in a study of blood T cell repertoires in COVID-19 (dated by TCRdb to the early 2020s). Library construction relied on the immunoSEQ multiplex PCR assay. TCRdb re-hosts the immuneACCESS table, in-frame sequences only. Its copies lack some clones; in the studies checked, an unresolved V gene accounts for under half of them, and the cause for the rest is not known. For this sample the table gives about 100,000 clones, of which roughly 84% were detected only once. 13% of the sample lies in the top ten. The specimen was peripheral blood. These receptor sequences come from a human donor in a cohort sampled during active COVID-19.

The rearrangement links TRBV21-1 to TRBJ2-3; the D call in the table, TRBD2, was not verified against the DNA. TRBV21-1 is a known pseudogene. CDR3 length: 17 residues. CDR3 sequence reads: CASSTSSGGGPHDTQYF. Written as DNA, the CDR3 is TGTGCCAGCAGCACCAGCTCCGGCGGGGGGCCTCACGATACGCAGTATTTT.

The rearrangement uses TRBV5-1 and TRBJ1-2; 8 bases are shared with TRBD1. Germline loops: CDR1 SGHRS, CDR2 YFSETQ. The junction had 8 bases not matched to a gene; V was cut back by 0 bases and J by 4 bases. The CDR3 extends over 16 amino acids. DNA of the CDR3: TGCGCCAGCAGCTTGGATCAGGGGGCAGCGGGCTATGGCTACACCTTC. This encodes CASSLDQGAAGYGYTF.

This chain connects TRBV7-9 to TRBJ2-5, with unresolved D. There are 14 residues in the CDR3. The germline V gene has CDR1 SEHNR and CDR2 FQNEAQ (reference sequence). V dropped 4 bases and J dropped 5 bases, with 14 bases sitting between them. CDR3 coding DNA: TGTGCCAGCAGCTCCGGCACACCGGAGGAGACCCAGTACTTC. Amino acids: CASSSGTPEETQYF. The whole variable domain, remainder taken from reference TRBV7-9 and TRBJ2-5, is DTGVSQNPRHKITKRGQNVTFRCDPISEHNRLYWYRQTLGQGPEFLTYFQNEAQLEKSRLLSDRFSAERPKGSFSTLEIQRTEQGDSAMYLCASSSGTPEETQYFGPGTRLLVL.

The V and J genes are TRBV12-3 or TRBV12-4 and TRBJ2-1; 8 bases map to TRBD1. The CDR3 is made up of 13 amino acids. V shed 5 bases, J shed 6 bases, and the junction held 3 bases outside the gene matches. DNA for the CDR3: TGTGCCAGCAGTCCAACAGGGGGCAATGAGCAGTTCTTC. Its protein is CASSPTGGNEQFF.

J is TRBJ1-2 and V is TRBV18; 7 nucleotides match TRBD1. The J segment lost 14 bases and the V segment lost 3 bases, leaving 12 bases of the junction unmatched. Germline assignment: CDR1 KGHSH and CDR2 LQKENI. The CDR3 has 13 residues. The CDR3 region is CASSPIRDSQSTF. CDR3 DNA sequence: TGTGCCAGCTCACCGATTCGGGACAGCCAAAGTACCTTC.

V is TRBV5-1 and J is TRBJ2-7, with 8 bases aligning to TRBD1. Germline V lookup: CDR1 SGHRS, CDR2 YFSETQ. Germline trimming cut 2 bases from V and 5 bases from J; bases unmatched to any gene: 12. The CDR3 sequence is 16 residues long. The CDR3 DNA reads as TGCGCCAGCAGCTTAATAGGGACAGGAATAAGGAACGAGCAGTACTTC. Residues: CASSLIGTGIRNEQYF.

The chain employs TRBV4-1 and TRBJ1-5; no clear D. The germline CDR1 and CDR2 sequences are MGHRA and YSYEKL. This CDR3 is 16 amino acids long. The V end lost 0 bases, the J end lost 0 bases, and 9 bases lay between the germline ends. The CDR3 coding sequence is TGCGCCAGCAGCCAAGAGGGCAGTAATAGCAATCAGCCCCAGCATTTT. The encoded protein is CASSQEGSNSNQPQHF.

This clone has just a few counts. V is TRBV19 and J is TRBJ1-5, with D uncertain. The V end lost 6 bases, the J end lost 4 bases, and 10 bases lay between the germline ends. Germline lookup yields CDR1 LNHDA and CDR2 SQIVND (reference sequence). This CDR3 is 13 amino acids long. CDR3: CASSGDWNQPQHF. The DNA of the CDR3 is TGTGCCAGTAGCGGTGACTGGAATCAGCCCCAGCATTTT.

The rearrangement joins TRBV5-8 to TRBJ1-5, with unresolved D. CDR3 length: 12 residues. Germline V gene sequence: CDR1 SGHTS, CDR2 YDEGEE. The V end lost 5 bases, the J end lost 4 bases, and 7 bases lay between the germline ends. For the CDR3, the DNA is TGTGCCAGCAGTTTTTCTAATCAGCCCCAGCATTTT. Translation: CASSFSNQPQHF. Using reference TRBV5-8 and TRBJ1-5 for the parts outside the CDR3, the full variable domain is EAGVTQSPTHLIKTRGQQATLRCSPISGHTSVYWYQQALGLGLQFLLWYDEGEERNRGNFPPRFSGRQFPNYSSELNVNALELEDSALYLCASSFSNQPQHFGDGTRLSIL.

The CDR3: CASSLSSRGQGEQYF. DNA of the CDR3: TGTGCCAGCAGTTTATCCAGCAGGGGGCAGGGCGAGCAGTACTTC. The chain joins TRBV27 to TRBJ2-7; 8 nucleotides match TRBD1. This CDR3 is built from 15 residues. V shed 0 bases and J 6 bases; nucleotides not matched to a gene: 7. The germline CDR1 and CDR2 sequences are MNHEY and SMNVEV (reference sequence).

This sequence joins TRBV20-1 and TRBJ2-7, with 8 bases that match TRBD1. Losses at the gene ends were 3 bases for V and 6 bases for J; bases not matched to a gene: 7. CDR3 length: 13 amino acids. Germline V gene sequence: CDR1 DFQATT, CDR2 SNEGSKA (reference sequence). This chain's CDR3 is CSASLQGAREQYF. The CDR3 coding sequence is TGCAGTGCTAGTCTCCAGGGGGCCCGCGAGCAGTACTTC.

The chain links TRBV10-3 to TRBJ2-7; possibly TRBD2 for D (5 bases). The CDR3 extends over 12 amino acids. CDR1 is ENHRY, CDR2 SYGVKD, per germline. Trimming pared 3 bases from V and 4 bases from J, leaving 7 bases between. DNA of the CDR3: TGTGCCATCAGTGAACGGGGATACGAGCAGTACTTC. It encodes CAISERGYEQYF.

V gene TRBV6-6 combines with J gene TRBJ2-1, with a weak D call TRBD2 (5 bases). CDR1 is MNHNY, CDR2 SVGAGI, per germline (reference sequence). The ends were cut back, 0 bases at V and 5 bases at J, with 11 bases in the middle. The CDR3 length is 15 residues. CDR3 in amino acids: CASSYSVGSDNEQFF. CDR3 sequence (DNA): TGTGCCAGCAGTTACTCGGTGGGGAGCGACAATGAGCAGTTCTTC.

The CDR3 DNA reads as TGTGCCAGCAGCTACAAAACAGGGATAGGACAAGAGACCCAGTACTTC. This encodes CASSYKTGIGQETQYF. This chain joins TRBV5-5 and TRBJ2-5, with D tentatively TRBD1 (6 bases). The CDR3 runs 16 residues. The V gene lost 3 bases and the J gene lost 2 bases, with 17 bases spanning the gap. CDR1 is SGHKS, CDR2 YYEKEE, per germline (reference sequence).

V usage is TRBV10-3 and J usage is TRBJ2-3; TRBD2 agrees at 10 bases. Germline values: CDR1 ENHRY, CDR2 SYGVKD. The CDR3 loop spans 15 amino acids. The junction had 5 bases not matched to a gene; V was cut back by 6 bases and J by 2 bases. The CDR3 DNA is TGTGCCATCAGGGGGGGACTAGCGACCACAGATACGCAGTATTTT. This codes for CAIRGGLATTDTQYF.

This clone was detected only a few times. The J gene is TRBJ1-2, the V gene TRBV2, with unresolved D. CDR3 size: 13 residues. Germline V gene lookup returns CDR1 SNHLY and CDR2 FYNNEI. V lost 2 bases to trimming and J lost 7 bases, with 11 bases between them. CDR3 sequence (DNA): TGTGCCAGCAGTGAAAAGTTCCGGGGTGGCTACACCTTC. Its protein is CASSEKFRGGYTF.

The chain recombines TRBV5-1 with TRBJ2-6; 7 bases agree with TRBD1. V lost 4 bases, J lost 0 bases, and 7 bases stayed unmatched. This CDR3 is 17 amino acids long. Per germline, CDR1 SGHRS and CDR2 YFSETQ. The CDR3 nucleotides read TGCGCCAGCAGCGTAGGGGGCGACGGCTCTGGGGCCAACGTCCTGACTTTC. This gives the protein CASSVGGDGSGANVLTF.

This clone was seen a single time. The J gene is TRBJ1-1, the V gene TRBV6-5, with D uncertain. Germline V gives CDR1 MNHEY, CDR2 SVGAGI. Trimming removed 9 bases from V and 3 bases from J, with 20 bases in between. The CDR3 length is 15 residues. CDR3 DNA: TGTGCCAGTACCTATCGAAGTCCGGGAGACACTGAAGCTTTCTTT. Translated: CASTYRSPGDTEAFF.

The CDR3 spells CASSAGLAGSYEQYF. In DNA form, the CDR3 reads TGTGCCAGTAGTGCAGGACTAGCGGGCTCCTACGAGCAGTACTTC. The chain couples TRBV19 to TRBJ2-7; 11 nucleotides align to TRBD2. Germline values: CDR1 LNHDA, CDR2 SQIVND (reference sequence). The CDR3 length is 15 residues. Unmatched junction bases numbered 3, after V lost 5 bases and J lost 0 bases.

The rearrangement links TRBV7-2 to TRBJ2-7; 9 bases line up with TRBD2. This CDR3 has 16 amino acids. CDR1 and CDR2 from the germline V gene are SGHTA and FQGNSA. The trim removed 0 bases at V and 2 bases at J, leaving 5 bases unmatched. CDR3 loop: CASSLAASGAPYEQYF. For the CDR3, the DNA is TGTGCCAGCAGCTTAGCGGCTAGCGGGGCGCCCTACGAGCAGTACTTC.

V gene TRBV6-6 combines with J gene TRBJ1-6; 8 bases align to TRBD1. With 5 bases clipped from V and 3 bases from J, the junction kept 9 bases outside the gene matches. CDR1 is MNHNY, CDR2 SVGAGI, per germline (reference sequence). CDR3 size: 17 residues. Here the CDR3 reads CASSLLGQAGYNSPLHF. The DNA for the CDR3 is TGTGCCAGCAGTCTCCTGGGACAGGCCGGCTATAATTCACCCCTCCACTTT.

The chain carries TRBV7-9 and TRBJ2-1; 7 bases agree with TRBD1. V was pared by 4 bases and J by 0 bases, with 3 bases of the junction left unmatched. The CDR3 consists of 15 residues. The V gene's germline CDR1 is SEHNR and CDR2 FQNEAQ (reference sequence). The CDR3 nucleotides are TGTGCCAGCAGCTCGGACAGGATCTCCTACAATGAGCAGTTCTTC. The encoded protein is CASSSDRISYNEQFF.

The chain employs TRBV2 and TRBJ2-7; 7 positions match TRBD1. Germline V gives CDR1 SNHLY, CDR2 FYNNEI. J was trimmed by 5 bases and V by 5 bases; bases with no gene match: 6. The CDR3 has 13 residues. CDR3 amino acids: CASSPGQFDEQYF. The CDR3 bases are TGTGCCAGCAGTCCGGGACAGTTCGACGAGCAGTACTTC.

This clone was observed a handful of times. The rearrangement joins TRBV2 to TRBJ1-6; D call uncertain. The CDR3 has 15 amino acids. From germline, CDR1 is SNHLY and CDR2 FYNNEI. Trimming removed 2 bases from V and 9 bases from J, with 14 bases in between. The CDR3: CASSEQVPSISPLHF. The CDR3 nucleotides read TGTGCCAGCAGTGAACAGGTCCCCTCTATTTCACCCCTCCACTTT. Combining the CDR3 with reference TRBV2 and TRBJ1-6 gives the whole variable domain EPEVTQTPSHQVTQMGQEVILRCVPISNHLYFYWYRQILGQKVEFLVSFYNNEISEKSEIFDDQFSVERPDGSNFTLKIRSTKLEDSAMYFCASSEQVPSISPLHFGNGTRLTVT.

In this sample, this clone turned up once. This rearrangement joins TRBV30 to TRBJ1-2; D gene unclear. Germline CDR1 and CDR2: GTSNPN and SVGIG (reference sequence). V was cut by 0 bases and J by 7 bases, with 12 bases left in between. This CDR3 has 13 amino acids. The CDR3 loop reads CAWSVGKAFGYTF. For the CDR3, the DNA is TGTGCCTGGAGTGTGGGCAAGGCTTTTGGCTACACCTTC.

The genes are TRBV5-1 and TRBJ2-7; tentatively, D is TRBD2 (6 bases). V was cut by 7 bases and J by 5 bases, with 19 bases left in between. Looked up from germline, CDR1 is SGHRS and CDR2 is YFSETQ. The CDR3 spans 14 residues. This CDR3 is CASAGDFSSDEQYF. CDR3 bases: TGCGCCAGCGCCGGGGACTTCTCCTCAGACGAGCAGTACTTC.

The chain employs TRBV11-2 and TRBJ2-7; perhaps TRBD1 as D (6 bases). The V gene lost 5 bases and the J gene lost 5 bases, with 16 bases spanning the gap. CDR3 length: 14 residues. Germline V CDR1 and CDR2: SGHAT, FQNNGV. The CDR3 DNA sequence: TGTGCCAGCAGCCCCCAGTTTGGGGGCCACGAGCAGTACTTC. Protein sequence: CASSPQFGGHEQYF.

This chain joins TRBV5-1 and TRBJ2-5; D is undetermined. CDR3 length: 14 amino acids. V dropped 4 bases and J dropped 5 bases, with 15 bases sitting between them. CDR1 and CDR2 from the germline V gene are SGHRS and YFSETQ. As DNA, the CDR3 is TGCGCCAGCAGCCTCGAGACTCCCCGGGAGACCCAGTACTTC. It codes for CASSLETPRETQYF.

The rearrangement links TRBV2 to TRBJ1-2; D unresolved. CDR3 length equals 13 residues. The germline V gene encodes CDR1 SNHLY and CDR2 FYNNEI. V lost 4 bases and J 2 bases, leaving 8 bases between the germline ends. In DNA form, the CDR3 reads TGTGCCAGCAGTGTAAGTCAGAACTATGGCTACACCTTC. It translates to CASSVSQNYGYTF.

This clone showed up just a few times. The rearrangement links TRBV7-9 to TRBJ1-1; tentatively, D is TRBD1 (5 bases). There are 14 residues in the CDR3. Germline V gives CDR1 SEHNR, CDR2 FQNEAQ (reference sequence). Trimming removed 1 base at V and 1 base at J, with 7 bases between. The CDR3: CASSLGRENTEAFF. The CDR3 bases are TGTGCCAGCAGCTTAGGCAGGGAGAACACTGAAGCTTTCTTT.